Reported below is one T cell receptor (beta chain). The antigen remains undetermined. The source of the sample is a study of long-term antiretroviral therapy in people with HIV. One or more pre-ART and two or more post-ART PBMC samples were available from each donor. In the United States, treatment was given to all participants with HIV. Study-level results: Researchers lacked any data on ART adherence, viral resistance or therapy changes. Those clones which expanded before ART made up the dominant part of the repertoire at all time points.

The CDR3 is 15 amino acids. The J segment lost 3 bases and the V segment lost 5 bases, leaving 9 bases of the junction unmatched. Germline V gives CDR1 MRHNA, CDR2 SNTAGT. Survey-level resolution applied to immunoSEQ assay v3.0. Assay used: immunoSEQ multiplex PCR; TCRdb lists only in-frame clones, some missing. Of under 30,000 clones detected, 90% to 95% appear once; the ten largest clones hold about 2.6%. The sample here was unsorted PBMCs, taken just over 7.3 years after starting antiretroviral therapy. This clonotype was sampled from a man between 45 and 60 years old with HIV. The rearrangement joins TRBV6-4 to TRBJ1-2, with 7 nucleotides matching TRBD1. The CDR3 region has the DNA TGTGCCAGCAGTTACGCTACAGGGGTATACTATGGCTACACCTTC. This translates into CASSYATGVYYGYTF.